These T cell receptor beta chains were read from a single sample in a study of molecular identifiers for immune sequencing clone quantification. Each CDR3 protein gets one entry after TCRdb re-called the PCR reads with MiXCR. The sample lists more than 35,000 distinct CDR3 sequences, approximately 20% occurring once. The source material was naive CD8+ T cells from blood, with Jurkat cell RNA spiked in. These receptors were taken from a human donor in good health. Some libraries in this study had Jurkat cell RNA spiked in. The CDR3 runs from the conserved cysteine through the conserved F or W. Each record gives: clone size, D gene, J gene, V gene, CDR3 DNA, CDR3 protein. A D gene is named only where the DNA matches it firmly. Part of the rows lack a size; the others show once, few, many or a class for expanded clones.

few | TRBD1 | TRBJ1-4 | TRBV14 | TGTGCCAGCAGCCAAGATAGGCAGGGGGCTGAAAAACTGTTTTTT | CASSQDRQGAEKLFF
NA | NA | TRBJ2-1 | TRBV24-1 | TGTGCCGCCAGTGATCCGTTGAGCGATGAGCAGTTCTTC | CAASDPLSDEQFF
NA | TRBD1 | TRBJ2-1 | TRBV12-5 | TGTGCTAGTGGTACAGGGGTTGGGCAGTTCTTC | CASGTGVGQFF
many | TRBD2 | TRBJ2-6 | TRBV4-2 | TGTGCCAGCAGCCAGGGACTAGCGGGAGTTGCTGGGGCCAACGTCCTGACTTTC | CASSQGLAGVAGANVLTF
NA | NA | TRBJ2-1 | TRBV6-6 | TGTGCCAGCAGTTACTCCAGCAATGAGCAGTTCTTC | CASSYSSNEQFF
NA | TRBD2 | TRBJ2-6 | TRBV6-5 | TGTGTCAGCAGCGTCTGGGGAGGGACTGGGGCTAACGTCCTGACTTTC | CVSSVWGGTGANVLTF
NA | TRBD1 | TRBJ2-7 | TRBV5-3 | TGTGCCAGCAGCTTGGCTACAGGGGTCTTGCACGAGCAGTACTTC | CASSLATGVLHEQYF
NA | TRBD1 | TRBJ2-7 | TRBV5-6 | TGTGCCAGCAGCTCGGGACAGGGGCACGAGCAGTACTTC | CASSSGQGHEQYF
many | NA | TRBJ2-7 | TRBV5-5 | TGTGCCAGCAGCTTGTGGCCAGCGGGCGTGAGGGAGCAGTACTTC | CASSLWPAGVREQYF
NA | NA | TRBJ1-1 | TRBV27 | TGTGCCAGCAGTTTACGGGCGGGGAGCACTGAAGCTTTCTTT | CASSLRAGSTEAFF
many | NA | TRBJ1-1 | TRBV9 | TGTGCCAGCAGCGTAGATAGTCGGAACACTGAAGCTTTCTTT | CASSVDSRNTEAFF
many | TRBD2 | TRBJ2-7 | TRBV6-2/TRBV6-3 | TGTGCCAGCAAGATAGCGGGGGGCTCCTACGAGCAGTACTTC | CASKIAGGSYEQYF
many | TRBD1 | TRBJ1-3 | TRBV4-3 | TGCGCCAGCAGCCATGGGACAGGGTCTTTTAGTAACACCATATATTTT | CASSHGTGSFSNTIYF
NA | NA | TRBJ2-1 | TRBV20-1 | TGCAGTGCTCATCCCCTCCGCTCCTACAATGAGCAGTTCTTC | CSAHPLRSYNEQFF
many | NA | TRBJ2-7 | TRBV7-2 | TGTGCCAGCACCCCACCCGGGGACCCAACCTACGAGCAGTACTTC | CASTPPGDPTYEQYF
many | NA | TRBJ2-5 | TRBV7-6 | TGTGCCAGCAGCTTATGGGCAGAAGAGACCCAGTACTTC | CASSLWAEETQYF
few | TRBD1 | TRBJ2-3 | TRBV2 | TGTGCCAGCAGGGGACAGGGTTGGAGCACAGATACGCAGTATTTT | CASRGQGWSTDTQYF
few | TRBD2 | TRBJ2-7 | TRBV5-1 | TGCGCCAGCAGCTTTACTAGCGGGAGTAGCTACGAGCAGTACTTC | CASSFTSGSSYEQYF
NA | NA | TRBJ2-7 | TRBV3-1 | TGTGCCAGCAGCCAAGGGTCCGCAAACTACGAGCAGTACTTC | CASSQGSANYEQYF
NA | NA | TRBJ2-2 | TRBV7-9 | TGTGCCAGCAGCTTAGTTACTCAAGCCGGGGAGCTGTTTTTT | CASSLVTQAGELFF
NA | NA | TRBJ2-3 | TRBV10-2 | TGCGCCAGCAGAGAAGTCACAGATACGCAGTATTTT | CASREVTDTQYF
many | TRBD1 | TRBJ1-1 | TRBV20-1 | TGCAGTGCCCGGGACAGGGGGATGAACACTGAAGCTTTCTTT | CSARDRGMNTEAFF
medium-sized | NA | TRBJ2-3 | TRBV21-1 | TGTGCCAGCAGCAGGCCTAGCGGGAAACAAAACCCCGGCACAGATACGCAGTATTTT | CASSRPSGKQNPGTDTQYF
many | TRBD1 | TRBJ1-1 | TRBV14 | TGTGCCAGCAGTCTGGACAGGGTGGGAACTGAAGCTTTCTTT | CASSLDRVGTEAFF